This passage covers 6 T cell receptor beta chains from one sample sequenced in a study of blood T cell repertoires in COVID-19. Only in-frame clones appear in the TCRdb table, and some are missing; sequencing was by immunoSEQ multiplex PCR. In the table there are 400,000 to 550,000 clones, around 89% of which are singletons. Input material: peripheral blood. These receptors all stem from a woman aged 25 to 45 with acute or convalescent COVID-19.

V is TRBV20-1 and J is TRBJ2-1; D is perhaps TRBD2 (6 bases). In germline, CDR1 is DFQATT, CDR2 SNEGSKA (reference sequence). The CDR3 sequence is 10 residues long. The V end lost 3 bases, the J end lost 9 bases, and 6 bases lay between the germline ends. The DNA of the CDR3 is TGCAGTGCTAGCGGGGGTGAGCAGTTCTTC. It yields the protein CSASGGEQFF.

The chain links TRBV5-5 to TRBJ1-1; D gene unclear. The germline V and J ends were trimmed by 1 base and 5 bases, with 12 bases remaining between them. Germline V CDR1 and CDR2: SGHKS, YYEKEE (reference sequence). The CDR3 has 14 residues. CDR3 nucleotide sequence: TGTGCCAGCAGCTTGTGGGCCGCAGGAACTGAAGCTTTCTTT. It specifies CASSLWAAGTEAFF.

This chain links TRBV6-2 or TRBV6-3 with TRBJ2-7; D is undetermined. The ends were cut back, 0 bases at V and 3 bases at J, with 9 bases in the middle. The germline V gene has CDR1 MNHEY and CDR2 SVGEGT. This CDR3 is built from 14 residues. The CDR3 region has the DNA TGTGCCAGCAGTTACTCCGGTTGGAGCTACGAGCAGTACTTC. Protein sequence: CASSYSGWSYEQYF.

This sequence joins TRBV7-8 and TRBJ2-3; tentative D call: TRBD2 (5 bases). Germline V CDR1 and CDR2: SGHVS, FQNEAQ. V lost 3 bases and J 3 bases, leaving 7 bases between the germline ends. This CDR3 has 13 amino acids. The CDR3 bases are TGTGCCAGCAGCTTTCGGGGTACAGATACGCAGTATTTT. Translating gives CASSFRGTDTQYF.

The V and J genes are TRBV3-1 (or the pseudogene TRBV3-2) and TRBJ1-6, with a weak D call TRBD1 (5 bases). There are 15 residues in the CDR3. Trimming took off 3 bases at V and 6 bases at J, with 12 bases between the two ends. The germline CDR1 and CDR2 sequences are LGHDT and YNNKEL (reference sequence). The CDR3 DNA sequence: TGTGCCAGCAGCCAGCCGGGACTCATTAATTCACCCCTCCACTTT. Its translation: CASSQPGLINSPLHF.

The chain recombines TRBV4-1 with TRBJ2-3; 8 bases agree with TRBD2. The CDR3 length is 17 residues. The germline V gene has CDR1 MGHRA and CDR2 YSYEKL. Losses at the gene ends were 3 bases for V and 5 bases for J; bases not matched to a gene: 13. CDR3 DNA: TGCGCCAGCAGCCAGGATATGGGACTAGTTTTAGTAGATACGCAGTATTTT. Translating gives CASSQDMGLVLVDTQYF.